Listed below are T cell receptor beta chains from one sample, sequenced in a study of human T cells and chemical hapten exposure. MiXCR, run by TCRdb on the RACE reads, gives a single entry per CDR3 protein. Of about 380,000 distinct CDR3 sequences listed, 5.1% are singletons. The starting material was whole blood, obtained in connection with sensitization to the hapten diphenylcyclopropenone (DPC). These receptors came from a woman aged 50 to 60 with alopecia areata. Some clones in this sample may be carry-over from other donors' samples. The CDR3 runs from the conserved cysteine through the conserved F or W. D genes are given only for firm matches. Clone size appears in some rows only: once, few, many, or a class for an expanded clone.

many	TRBV13	TRBJ2-5	NA	CASSFNRAYQETQYF	TGTGCCAGCAGCTTTAACCGGGCGTACCAAGAGACCCAGTACTTC
many	TRBV21-1	TRBJ2-3	NA	CASRARAPWDTQYF	TGTGCCAGCAGAGCAAGGGCCCCGTGGGATACGCAGTATTTT
many	TRBV13	TRBJ2-1	TRBD2	CASSSGLAGGRPYNEQFF	TGTGCCAGCAGCTCCGGACTAGCGGGAGGTAGACCCTACAATGAGCAGTTCTTC
many	TRBV20-1	TRBJ1-1	TRBD1	CSATAPGQGRGEAFF	TGCAGTGCTACCGCCCCCGGACAGGGCAGGGGTGAAGCTTTCTTT
NA	TRBV6-5	TRBJ2-6	NA	CASSPYRGAFGANVLTF	TGTGCCAGCAGTCCTTATAGGGGCGCTTTTGGGGCCAACGTCCTGACTTTC
many	TRBV7-2	TRBJ2-7	NA	CASSLAPGLYEQYF	TGTGCCAGCAGCTTAGCGCCCGGACTATACGAGCAGTACTTC
few	TRBV12-3/TRBV12-4	TRBJ2-5	NA	CASSLMAQETQYF	TGTGCCAGCAGTTTAATGGCCCAAGAGACCCAGTACTTC
NA	TRBV28	TRBJ1-5	NA	CASSSGTAVQPQHF	TGTGCCAGCAGTTCCGGGACGGCGGTTCAGCCCCAGCATTTT
few	TRBV10-3	TRBJ1-1	NA	CAISDTGINTEAFF	TGTGCCATCAGTGATACAGGGATTAACACTGAAGCTTTCTTT
few	TRBV3-1	TRBJ2-7	TRBD2	CASSPTLGTIGRSSEQYF	TGTGCCAGCAGCCCTACTCTGGGGACTATTGGACGATCTAGCGAGCAGTACTTC